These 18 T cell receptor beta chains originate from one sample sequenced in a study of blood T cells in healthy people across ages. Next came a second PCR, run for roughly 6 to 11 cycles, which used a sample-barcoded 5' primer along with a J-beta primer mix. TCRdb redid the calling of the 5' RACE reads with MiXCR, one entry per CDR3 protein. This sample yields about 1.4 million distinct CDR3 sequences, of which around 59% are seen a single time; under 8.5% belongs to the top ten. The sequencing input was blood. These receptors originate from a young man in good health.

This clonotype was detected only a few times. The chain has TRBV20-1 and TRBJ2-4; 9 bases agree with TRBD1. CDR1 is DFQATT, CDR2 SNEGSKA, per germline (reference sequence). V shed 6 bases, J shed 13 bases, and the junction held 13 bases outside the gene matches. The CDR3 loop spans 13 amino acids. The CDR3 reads CSAPGTGRFEQYF. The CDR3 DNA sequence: TGCAGTGCCCCCGGGACAGGGAGATTTGAGCAGTACTTC.

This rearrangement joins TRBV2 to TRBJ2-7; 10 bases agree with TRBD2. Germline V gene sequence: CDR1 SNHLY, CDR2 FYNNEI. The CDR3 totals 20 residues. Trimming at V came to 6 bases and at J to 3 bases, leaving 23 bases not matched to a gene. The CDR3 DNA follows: TGTGCCAGCAGCGATCCCATCCAACCTAGCGGGAGAGAGGGGGACTACGAGCAGTACTTC. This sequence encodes CASSDPIQPSGREGDYEQYF.

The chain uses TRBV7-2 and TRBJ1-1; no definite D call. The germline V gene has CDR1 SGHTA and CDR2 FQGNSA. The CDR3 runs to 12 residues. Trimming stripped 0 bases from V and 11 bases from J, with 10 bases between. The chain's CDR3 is CASSLARLGAFF. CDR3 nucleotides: TGTGCCAGCAGCTTAGCCCGATTGGGGGCTTTCTTT.

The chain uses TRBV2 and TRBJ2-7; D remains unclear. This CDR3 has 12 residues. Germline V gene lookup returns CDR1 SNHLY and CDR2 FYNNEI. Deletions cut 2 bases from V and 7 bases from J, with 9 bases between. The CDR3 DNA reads TGTGCCAGCAGTGAATATGAGTGGGAGCAGTACTTC. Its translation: CASSEYEWEQYF.

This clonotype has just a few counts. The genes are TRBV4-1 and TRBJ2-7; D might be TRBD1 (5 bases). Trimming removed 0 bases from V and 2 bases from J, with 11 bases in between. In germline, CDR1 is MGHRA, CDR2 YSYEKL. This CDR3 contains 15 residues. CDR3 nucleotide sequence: TGCGCCAGCAGCCAAGAAACCCAGGGTACCTACGAGCAGTACTTC. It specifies CASSQETQGTYEQYF.

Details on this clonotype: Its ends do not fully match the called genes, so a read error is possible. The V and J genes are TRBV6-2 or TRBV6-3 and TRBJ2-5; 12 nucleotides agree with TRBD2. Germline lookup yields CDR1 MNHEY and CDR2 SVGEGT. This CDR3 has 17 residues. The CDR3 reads CASRPRTSGNIQGTQYF. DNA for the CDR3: TGTGCCAGCAGACCCCGGACTAGCGGGAATATCCAAGGGACCCAGTACTTC.

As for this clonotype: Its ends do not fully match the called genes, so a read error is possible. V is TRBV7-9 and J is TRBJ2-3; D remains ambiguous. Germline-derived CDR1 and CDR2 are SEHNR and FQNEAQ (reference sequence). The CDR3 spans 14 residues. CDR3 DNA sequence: TGTGCCAGCGGCTTAGAAGTTACCCCAGATACGCAGTATTTT. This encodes CASGLEVTPDTQYF.

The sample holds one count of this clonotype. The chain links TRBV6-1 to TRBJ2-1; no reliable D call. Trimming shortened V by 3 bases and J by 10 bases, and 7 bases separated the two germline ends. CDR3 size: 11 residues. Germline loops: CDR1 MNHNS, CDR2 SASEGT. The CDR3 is CASSDFEEQFF. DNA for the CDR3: TGTGCCAGCAGTGATTTTGAGGAGCAGTTCTTC.

As DNA, the CDR3 is TGTGCCAGCAGCTTAGCCGGCAGGGTGGCCACTGAAGCTTTCTTT. It is translated as CASSLAGRVATEAFF. This chain links TRBV11-1 with TRBJ1-1, with D possibly TRBD1 on 5 matching bases. With 0 bases removed from V and 4 bases from J, the gap between germline ends came to 12 bases. Germline CDR1 reads SGHAT; CDR2 reads FQDESV (reference sequence). The CDR3 runs to 15 residues.

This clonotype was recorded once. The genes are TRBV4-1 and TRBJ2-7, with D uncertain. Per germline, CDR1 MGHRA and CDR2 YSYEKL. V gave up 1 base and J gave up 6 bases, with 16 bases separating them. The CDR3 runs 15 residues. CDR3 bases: TGCGCCAGCAGCCAAGTCTCCTCAGCTCCGGGCGAGCAGTACTTC. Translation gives CASSQVSSAPGEQYF.

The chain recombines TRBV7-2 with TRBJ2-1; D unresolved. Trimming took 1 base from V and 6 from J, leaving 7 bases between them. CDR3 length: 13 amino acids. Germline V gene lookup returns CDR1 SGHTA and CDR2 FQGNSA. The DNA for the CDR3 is TGTGCCAGCAGCTTAGAGACGTTCAATGAGCAGTTCTTC. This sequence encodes CASSLETFNEQFF.

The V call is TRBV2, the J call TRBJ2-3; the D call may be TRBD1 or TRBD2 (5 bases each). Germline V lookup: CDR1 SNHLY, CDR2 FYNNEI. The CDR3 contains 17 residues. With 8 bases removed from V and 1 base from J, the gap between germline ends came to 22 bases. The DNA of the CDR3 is TGTGCCAGCTTGGGACGGGGAGATCCTCTCCGCACAGATACGCAGTATTTT. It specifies CASLGRGDPLRTDTQYF.

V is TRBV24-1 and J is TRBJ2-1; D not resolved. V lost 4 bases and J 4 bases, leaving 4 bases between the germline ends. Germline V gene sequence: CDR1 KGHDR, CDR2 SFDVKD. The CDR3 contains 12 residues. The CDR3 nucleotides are TGTGCCACCAGTGACCCATACAATGAGCAGTTCTTC. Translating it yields CATSDPYNEQFF.

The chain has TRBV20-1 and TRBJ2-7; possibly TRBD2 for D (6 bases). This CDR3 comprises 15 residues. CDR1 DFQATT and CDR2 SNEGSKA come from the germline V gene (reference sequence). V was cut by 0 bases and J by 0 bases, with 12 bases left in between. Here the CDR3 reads CSARDMRLDSYEQYF. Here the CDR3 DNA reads TGCAGTGCTAGAGATATGCGACTAGACTCCTACGAGCAGTACTTC.

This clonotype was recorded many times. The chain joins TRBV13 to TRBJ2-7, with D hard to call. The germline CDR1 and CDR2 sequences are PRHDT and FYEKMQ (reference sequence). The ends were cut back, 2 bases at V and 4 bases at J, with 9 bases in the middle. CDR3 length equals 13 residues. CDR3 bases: TGTGCCAGCAGCTTAAATTTATTTTACGAGCAGTACTTC. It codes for CASSLNLFYEQYF.

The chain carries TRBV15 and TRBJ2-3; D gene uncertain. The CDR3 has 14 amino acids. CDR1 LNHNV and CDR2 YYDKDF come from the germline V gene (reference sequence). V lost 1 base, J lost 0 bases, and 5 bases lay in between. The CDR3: CATSRGASTDTQYF. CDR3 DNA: TGTGCCACCAGCAGAGGAGCTAGCACAGATACGCAGTATTTT.

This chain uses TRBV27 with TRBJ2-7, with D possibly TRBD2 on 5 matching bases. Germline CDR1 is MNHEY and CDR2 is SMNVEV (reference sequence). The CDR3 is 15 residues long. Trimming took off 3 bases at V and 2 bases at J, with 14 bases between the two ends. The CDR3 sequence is CASSLGVGKPYEQYF. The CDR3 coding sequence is TGTGCCAGCAGTTTGGGAGTTGGAAAACCCTACGAGCAGTACTTC.

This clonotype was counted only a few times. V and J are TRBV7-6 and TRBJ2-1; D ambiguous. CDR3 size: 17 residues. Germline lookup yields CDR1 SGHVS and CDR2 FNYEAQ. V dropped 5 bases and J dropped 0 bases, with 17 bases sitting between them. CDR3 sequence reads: CASSRKPSWSSYNEQFF. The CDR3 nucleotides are TGTGCCAGCAGCCGAAAACCGTCATGGAGCTCCTACAATGAGCAGTTCTTC.